This T cell receptor (beta chain) was identified in a study of PD-1 blockade in classical Hodgkin lymphoma. The germline V and J ends were trimmed by 4 bases and 1 base, with 15 bases remaining between them. CDR1 SGHNT and CDR2 YYREEE come from the germline V gene (reference sequence). This CDR3 comprises 15 residues. Every patient had relapsed following autologous stem cell transplantation, and cohorts differed in brentuximab vedotin exposure. CD4+ T cells were purified from thawed PBMCs by magnetic negative selection. Using immunoSEQ multiplex PCR, the repertoire was profiled, and TCRdb retains in-frame clones only, with some absent. Of 4,400 or so clones listed, roughly 86% were seen once; the top ten hold about 0.96%.

Material: CD4+ T cells from blood, obtained at baseline. The clonotype comes from a human donor with classical Hodgkin lymphoma. V usage is TRBV5-4 and J usage is TRBJ2-7, with D perhaps matching TRBD1 or TRBD2 (5 bases each). CDR3 sequence reads: CASSGRGLLSYEQYF. The CDR3 nucleotides are TGTGCCAGCAGCGGCCGGGGCCTCCTTTCCTACGAGCAGTACTTC.